The rows below give T cell receptor beta chains drawn from one sample of a study of CD8 T cells in ankylosing spondylitis. TCRdb re-derived calls from the 5' RACE reads in MiXCR, one entry per CDR3 protein. The sample records tens of thousands of distinct CDR3 sequences, more than 5.5% being singletons. The sequenced sample was synovial fluid, either unsorted or a sorted T cell fraction (not recorded which). Every receptor here comes from a male donor with ankylosing spondylitis. Both conserved end residues are part of each CDR3. The D gene is left open where the match is weak.

v_gene: TRBV6-1
j_gene: TRBJ2-1
d_gene: NA
CDR3aa: CASSDRQATSSYNEQFF

v_gene: TRBV7-2
j_gene: TRBJ1-6
d_gene: TRBD1
CDR3aa: CASSLGRDRRHSPLHF

v_gene: TRBV5-1
j_gene: TRBJ2-2
d_gene: NA
CDR3aa: CASSLIPSPNTGELFF

v_gene: TRBV7-2
j_gene: TRBJ2-3
d_gene: NA
CDR3aa: CASSKWGVNTDTQYF

v_gene: TRBV5-5
j_gene: TRBJ2-2
d_gene: TRBD2
CDR3aa: CASSSPPGRASGELFF

v_gene: TRBV4-2
j_gene: TRBJ2-5
d_gene: NA
CDR3aa: CASSQAPGAAQETQYF

v_gene: TRBV20-1
j_gene: TRBJ1-2
d_gene: NA
CDR3aa: CSARDRFAGYTF

v_gene: TRBV5-1
j_gene: TRBJ2-7
d_gene: NA
CDR3aa: CASSLGVNSYEQYF

v_gene: TRBV10-3
j_gene: TRBJ2-7
d_gene: TRBD2
CDR3aa: CAISDGLVTYEQYF

v_gene: TRBV3-1
j_gene: TRBJ2-1
d_gene: TRBD1
CDR3aa: CASSQEEITGAPYNEQFF

v_gene: TRBV20-1
j_gene: TRBJ2-7
d_gene: NA
CDR3aa: CSASRQANLPYEQYF

v_gene: TRBV7-8
j_gene: TRBJ2-3
d_gene: TRBD2
CDR3aa: CASSLYRLAGSQGYF

v_gene: TRBV18
j_gene: TRBJ1-1
d_gene: NA
CDR3aa: CASSPPWGRTEAFF

v_gene: TRBV5-1
j_gene: TRBJ2-7
d_gene: TRBD2
CDR3aa: CASSLNSAGGPFSYEQYF

v_gene: TRBV20-1
j_gene: TRBJ2-7
d_gene: NA
CDR3aa: CSAPLGGREQYF

v_gene: TRBV7-3
j_gene: TRBJ2-1
d_gene: TRBD1
CDR3aa: CASSSQGAGYNEQFF

v_gene: TRBV5-1
j_gene: TRBJ2-3
d_gene: NA
CDR3aa: CASRAELGDTQYF

v_gene: TRBV7-8
j_gene: TRBJ2-1
d_gene: TRBD2
CDR3aa: CASSLVLAGGPGEQFF

v_gene: TRBV20-1
j_gene: TRBJ2-6
d_gene: NA
CDR3aa: CSARERGGGANVLTF

v_gene: TRBV6-5
j_gene: TRBJ2-5
d_gene: NA
CDR3aa: CASSSETGYQETQYF

v_gene: TRBV12-3/TRBV12-4
j_gene: TRBJ1-5
d_gene: NA
CDR3aa: CASQVGRGNQPQHF

v_gene: TRBV7-9
j_gene: TRBJ2-7
d_gene: NA
CDR3aa: CASSLGGQGSEQYF

v_gene: TRBV14
j_gene: TRBJ2-7
d_gene: TRBD2
CDR3aa: CASSQERLAGANEQYF

v_gene: TRBV6-2/TRBV6-3
j_gene: TRBJ2-6
d_gene: NA
CDR3aa: CATIRSGANVLTF

v_gene: TRBV29-1
j_gene: TRBJ2-7
d_gene: NA
CDR3aa: CSAIGGLAAYEQYF

v_gene: TRBV20-1
j_gene: TRBJ2-1
d_gene: NA
CDR3aa: CSARRPGGRSSYNEQFF

v_gene: TRBV11-3
j_gene: TRBJ2-1
d_gene: NA
CDR3aa: CASSLDWGEMEQFF

v_gene: TRBV9
j_gene: TRBJ2-1
d_gene: NA
CDR3aa: CASSVVGGVTNEQFF

v_gene: TRBV2
j_gene: TRBJ2-5
d_gene: NA
CDR3aa: CASKEDQETQYF

v_gene: TRBV7-7
j_gene: TRBJ2-5
d_gene: NA
CDR3aa: CASSGGQGETQYF

v_gene: TRBV19
j_gene: TRBJ2-7
d_gene: NA
CDR3aa: CASSMREGLRQYF

v_gene: TRBV19
j_gene: TRBJ2-2
d_gene: TRBD1
CDR3aa: CASIGTGNTGELFF

v_gene: TRBV7-3
j_gene: TRBJ2-3
d_gene: NA
CDR3aa: CASSLTAGLSTDTQYF

v_gene: TRBV7-9
j_gene: TRBJ2-2
d_gene: TRBD1
CDR3aa: CASRGTGTGELFF

v_gene: TRBV20-1
j_gene: TRBJ2-1
d_gene: NA
CDR3aa: CSARGRNNEQFF

v_gene: TRBV20-1
j_gene: TRBJ1-3
d_gene: TRBD1
CDR3aa: CSAPGQGGNTIYF

v_gene: TRBV7-2
j_gene: TRBJ1-5
d_gene: NA
CDR3aa: CASSLDEGTQHF

v_gene: TRBV7-9
j_gene: TRBJ2-7
d_gene: NA
CDR3aa: CASSLGGRGGEQYF

v_gene: TRBV3-1
j_gene: TRBJ2-7
d_gene: NA
CDR3aa: CASSRDWEGYEQYF

v_gene: TRBV29-1
j_gene: TRBJ1-4
d_gene: NA
CDR3aa: CSVEEQVGTNEKLFF

v_gene: TRBV29-1
j_gene: TRBJ2-2
d_gene: NA
CDR3aa: CSVGAANTGELFF

v_gene: TRBV6-2/TRBV6-3
j_gene: TRBJ2-7
d_gene: NA
CDR3aa: CASSYFHEQYF

v_gene: TRBV11-3
j_gene: TRBJ2-5
d_gene: TRBD2
CDR3aa: CASSSSPREGRETQYF

v_gene: TRBV7-6
j_gene: TRBJ2-3
d_gene: TRBD2
CDR3aa: CASSLGLAGTKYLWDTQYF

v_gene: TRBV2
j_gene: TRBJ2-2
d_gene: NA
CDR3aa: CASTTGSNTGELFF

v_gene: TRBV12-3/TRBV12-4
j_gene: TRBJ2-5
d_gene: TRBD1
CDR3aa: CASSSGTAIEAQYF

v_gene: TRBV7-9
j_gene: TRBJ2-7
d_gene: NA
CDR3aa: CASSLRHSYEQYF

v_gene: TRBV24-1
j_gene: TRBJ1-5
d_gene: NA
CDR3aa: CATSDLNNQPQHF

v_gene: TRBV19
j_gene: TRBJ2-2
d_gene: NA
CDR3aa: CASSYSTGELFF

v_gene: TRBV5-4
j_gene: TRBJ1-2
d_gene: NA
CDR3aa: CASSPGGGPRYGYTF

v_gene: TRBV6-4
j_gene: TRBJ2-5
d_gene: TRBD1
CDR3aa: CASSGRDRGQETQYF

v_gene: TRBV6-2/TRBV6-3
j_gene: TRBJ2-2
d_gene: NA
CDR3aa: CASRPGRLTGELFF

v_gene: TRBV5-1
j_gene: TRBJ2-5
d_gene: NA
CDR3aa: CASSLVGAVIGETQYF

v_gene: TRBV29-1
j_gene: TRBJ1-5
d_gene: NA
CDR3aa: CSAAVQGLNQPQHF

v_gene: TRBV28
j_gene: TRBJ1-1
d_gene: NA
CDR3aa: CASSLQGGGGTEAFF